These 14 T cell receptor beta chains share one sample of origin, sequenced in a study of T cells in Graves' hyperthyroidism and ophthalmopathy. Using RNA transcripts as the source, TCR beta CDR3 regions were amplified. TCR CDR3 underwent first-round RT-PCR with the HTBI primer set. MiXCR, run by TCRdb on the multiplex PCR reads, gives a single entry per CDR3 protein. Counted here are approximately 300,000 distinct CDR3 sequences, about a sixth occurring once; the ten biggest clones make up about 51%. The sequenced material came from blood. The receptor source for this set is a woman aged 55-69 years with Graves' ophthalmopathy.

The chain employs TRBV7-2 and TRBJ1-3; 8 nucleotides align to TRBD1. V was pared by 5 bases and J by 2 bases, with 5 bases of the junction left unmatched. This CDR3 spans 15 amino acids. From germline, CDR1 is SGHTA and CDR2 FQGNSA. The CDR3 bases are TGTGCCAGCAGCCCCGGGACAGGTGCTGGAAACACCATATATTTT. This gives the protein CASSPGTGAGNTIYF.

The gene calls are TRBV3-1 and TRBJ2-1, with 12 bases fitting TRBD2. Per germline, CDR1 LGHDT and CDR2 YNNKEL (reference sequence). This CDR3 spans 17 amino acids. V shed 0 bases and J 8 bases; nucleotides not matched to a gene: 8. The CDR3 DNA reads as TGTGCCAGCAGCCAAGATATGCGGCTAGCGGGAGGGGATGAGCAGTTCTTC. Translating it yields CASSQDMRLAGGDEQFF.

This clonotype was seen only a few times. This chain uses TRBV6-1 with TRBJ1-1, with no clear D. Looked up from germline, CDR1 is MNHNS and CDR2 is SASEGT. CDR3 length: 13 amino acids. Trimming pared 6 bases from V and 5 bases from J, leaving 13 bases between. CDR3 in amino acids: CASSPNYETEAFF. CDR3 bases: TGTGCCAGCAGCCCAAATTATGAAACTGAAGCTTTCTTT.

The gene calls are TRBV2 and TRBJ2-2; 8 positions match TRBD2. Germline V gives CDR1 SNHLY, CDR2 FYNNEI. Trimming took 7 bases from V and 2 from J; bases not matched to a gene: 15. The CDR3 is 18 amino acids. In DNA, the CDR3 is TGTGCCAGCACACAGGGACCTAGCGGGCCCCCTAACACCGGGGAGCTGTTTTTT. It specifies CASTQGPSGPPNTGELFF.

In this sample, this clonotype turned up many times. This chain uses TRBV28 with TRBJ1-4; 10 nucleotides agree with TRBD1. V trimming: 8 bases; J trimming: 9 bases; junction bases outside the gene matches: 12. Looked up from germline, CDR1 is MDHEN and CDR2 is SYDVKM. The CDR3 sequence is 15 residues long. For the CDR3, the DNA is TGTGCCAGCGACTCCTCCCGGACAGGGGGTCAAAAACTGTTTTTT. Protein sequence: CASDSSRTGGQKLFF.

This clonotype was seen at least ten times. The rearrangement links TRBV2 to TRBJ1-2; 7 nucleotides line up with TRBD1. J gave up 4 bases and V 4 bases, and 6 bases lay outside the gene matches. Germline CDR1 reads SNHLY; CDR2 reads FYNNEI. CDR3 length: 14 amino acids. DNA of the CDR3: TGTGCCAGCAGTGCACAGGGGTCGATCTATGGCTACACCTTC. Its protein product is CASSAQGSIYGYTF.

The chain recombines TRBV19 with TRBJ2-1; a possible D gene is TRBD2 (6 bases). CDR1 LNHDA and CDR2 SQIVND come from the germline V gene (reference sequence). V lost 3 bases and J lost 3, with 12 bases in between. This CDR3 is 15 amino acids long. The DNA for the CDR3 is TGTGCCAGTAGTATGAGACTAGAGTACTACAATGAGCAGTTCTTC. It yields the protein CASSMRLEYYNEQFF.

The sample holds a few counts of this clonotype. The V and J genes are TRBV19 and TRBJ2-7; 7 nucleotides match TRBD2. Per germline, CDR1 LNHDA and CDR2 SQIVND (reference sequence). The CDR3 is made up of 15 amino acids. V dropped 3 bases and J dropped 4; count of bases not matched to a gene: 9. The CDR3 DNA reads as TGTGCCAGTAGTATCATTTCTAGCGGATTATACGAGCAGTACTTC. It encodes CASSIISSGLYEQYF.

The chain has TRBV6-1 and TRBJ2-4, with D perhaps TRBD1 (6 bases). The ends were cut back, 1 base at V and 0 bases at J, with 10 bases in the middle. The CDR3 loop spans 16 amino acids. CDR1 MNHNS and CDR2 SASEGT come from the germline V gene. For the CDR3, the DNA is TGTGCCAGCAGTGAAGGGGGGCTACTAGCCAAAAACATTCAGTACTTC. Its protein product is CASSEGGLLAKNIQYF.

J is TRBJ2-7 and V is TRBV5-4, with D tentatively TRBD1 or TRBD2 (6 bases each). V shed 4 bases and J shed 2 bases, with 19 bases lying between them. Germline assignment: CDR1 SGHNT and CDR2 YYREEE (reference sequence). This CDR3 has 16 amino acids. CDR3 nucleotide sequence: TGTGCCAGCAGCCCGATGGGGGGCGGGGATACCTACGAGCAGTACTTC. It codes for CASSPMGGGDTYEQYF.

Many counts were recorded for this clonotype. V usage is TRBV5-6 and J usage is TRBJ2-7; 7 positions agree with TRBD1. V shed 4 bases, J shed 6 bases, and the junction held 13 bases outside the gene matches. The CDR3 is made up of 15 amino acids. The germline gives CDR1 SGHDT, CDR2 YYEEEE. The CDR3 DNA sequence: TGTGCCAGCAGCCTTAAGGACAGGCCCCTCGGCGAGCAGTACTTC. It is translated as CASSLKDRPLGEQYF.

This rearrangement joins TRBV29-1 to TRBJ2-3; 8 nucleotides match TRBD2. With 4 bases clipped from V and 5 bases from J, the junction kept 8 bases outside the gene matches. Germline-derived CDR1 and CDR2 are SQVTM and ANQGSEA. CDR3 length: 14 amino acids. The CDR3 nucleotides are TGCAGCGTTGGGAACGGGGGGGCCGGAGATACGCAGTATTTT. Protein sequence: CSVGNGGAGDTQYF.

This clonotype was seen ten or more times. The CDR3 DNA is TGCAGTGCTAGAGATCCACGGACAGGCTACGAGCAGTACTTC. Amino acids: CSARDPRTGYEQYF. The chain joins TRBV20-1 to TRBJ2-7; 7 bases are shared with TRBD1. Germline V gives CDR1 DFQATT, CDR2 SNEGSKA (reference sequence). Unmatched junction bases numbered 5, after V lost 0 bases and J lost 3 bases. The CDR3 is made up of 14 amino acids.

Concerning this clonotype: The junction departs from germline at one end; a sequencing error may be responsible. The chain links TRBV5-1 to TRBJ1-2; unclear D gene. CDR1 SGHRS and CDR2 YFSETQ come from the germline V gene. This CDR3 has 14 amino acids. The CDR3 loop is CASSLSSEEGTLTF. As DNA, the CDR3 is TGTGCCAGCAGCTTATCCTCAGAGGAGGGTACGTTGACCTTC.